This T cell receptor beta chain was recovered during a study of OX40 agonist ivuxolimab in advanced cancers. For the study at large: Dosing consisted of intravenous ivuxolimab at 0.01 to 10 mg/kg every 2 weeks. Three patients responded partially, comprising one with hepatocellular carcinoma and two with cutaneous melanoma.

V trimming: 4 bases; J trimming: 5 bases; junction bases outside the gene matches: 14. The CDR3 extends over 18 amino acids. Germline V CDR1 and CDR2: LNHNV, YYDKDF (reference sequence). The method was immunoSEQ multiplex PCR; TCRdb's version includes in-frame clones alone and lacks a portion of them. The sample includes 30,000 or so clones, around 83% of them seen just once. Whole-study results and caveats: Also present in some nonresponders was a low level of normalized T-cell clonal expansion.

Concerning this clone: Its cognate antigen is unknown.

The TCR sequence derives from an adult with an advanced solid tumor such as melanoma, head and neck, liver or kidney cancer. The sequences come from CD4+ or CD8+ T cells sorted from blood, collected in a trial of the OX40 agonist ivuxolimab. V gene TRBV15 combines with J gene TRBJ1-2; the match to TRBD1 covers 12 bases. The CDR3 sequence: CATSTVPGQGARGYGYTF. The CDR3 region has the DNA TGTGCCACCAGCACCGTCCCGGGACAGGGGGCTCGGGGATATGGCTACACCTTC.